This T cell receptor (beta chain) derives from a study of metastatic and nonmetastatic thyroid tumors. This clone occurred many times. This CDR3 is 13 amino acids long. In germline, CDR1 is ENHRY, CDR2 SYGVKD. The V gene lost 10 bases and the J gene lost 2 bases, with 14 bases spanning the gap. Patients underwent thyroid surgery, and none had received any treatment before it. TCRdb reprocessed the PCR reads via MiXCR. The table has tens of thousands of clones, about 20% seen once. Material: adjacent normal tissue. The source of this sequence is a female donor with papillary thyroid cancer or a benign thyroid nodule (not recorded which). Some clones in this sample may be carry-over from other donors' samples. The chain couples TRBV10-3 to TRBJ1-1; D is uncertain. DNA for the CDR3: TGTGCCACCGAGAGACACATTAACACTGAAGCTTTCTTT. Amino acid sequence: CATERHINTEAFF.